A single sample gave rise to the 15 T cell receptor beta chains below, sequenced in a study of shared clonotypes between healthy human individuals. Assay: immunoSEQ multiplex PCR; the TCRdb copy retains only in-frame clones and omits some. Of some 380,000 clones in the sample, approximately 97% were seen once. Source material: memory CD8+ T cells sorted from blood. As to subset: CD45RO+ cells pooled with CCR7-negative TemRA cells. The receptors were sampled from a man aged 30 to 39 in good health.

The genes are TRBV7-9 and TRBJ2-1; D is possibly TRBD1 (6 bases). V was cut by 8 bases and J by 10 bases, with 15 bases left in between. Germline lookup yields CDR1 SEHNR and CDR2 FQNEAQ (reference sequence). The length of the CDR3 is 12 residues. CDR3 loop: CASDVRGSEQFF. For the CDR3, the DNA is TGTGCCAGCGACGTTAGGGGGTCGGAGCAGTTCTTC.

The count of this clone is one. V is TRBV7-2 and J is TRBJ2-1; D is perhaps TRBD2 (6 bases). The V end was cut by 1 base, the J end by 7 bases, with 11 bases between. This CDR3 is built from 14 residues. From germline, CDR1 is SGHTA and CDR2 FQGNSA. The CDR3 reads CASSLEVGRNEQFF. The CDR3 DNA sequence: TGTGCCAGCAGCTTAGAAGTGGGGAGGAATGAGCAGTTCTTC.

A note on this clone: Other DNA sequences in the same sample also yield this CDR3. The chain carries TRBV9 and TRBJ2-3; D not certain. CDR3 length: 14 residues. The V end lost 2 bases, the J end lost 0 bases, and 7 bases lay between the germline ends. From germline, CDR1 is SGDLS and CDR2 YYNGEE. CDR3 region: CASSVSGSTDTQYF. DNA for the CDR3: TGTGCCAGCAGCGTTAGTGGGAGCACAGATACGCAGTATTTT.

V is TRBV9 and J is TRBJ2-2, with 10 bases fitting TRBD2. Germline lookup yields CDR1 SGDLS and CDR2 YYNGEE. V lost 3 bases and J lost 7; bases outside the gene matches: 12. The CDR3 contains 17 residues. The CDR3 spells CASSAQASGRVGGELFF. CDR3 nucleotides: TGTGCCAGCAGCGCCCAAGCTAGCGGGAGAGTTGGCGGGGAGCTGTTTTTT.

The CDR3 coding sequence is TGTGCCAGCAGCTTTTCCGCGGGCTACGAGCAGTACTTC. Translated: CASSFSAGYEQYF. The chain has TRBV11-3 and TRBJ2-7, with D maybe TRBD2 (5 bases). The length of the CDR3 is 13 residues. Deletions cut 3 bases from V and 3 bases from J, with 9 bases between. The germline gives CDR1 SGHNT, CDR2 YENEEA.

V is TRBV7-9 and J is TRBJ2-4; 8 nucleotides agree with TRBD1. J gave up 1 base and V 0 bases, and 5 bases lay outside the gene matches. CDR3 length equals 17 residues. CDR1 and CDR2 (germline): SEHNR, FQNEAQ (reference sequence). The CDR3 here is CASSLALAGGAKNIQYF. CDR3 sequence (DNA): TGTGCCAGCAGCTTAGCGCTGGCAGGGGGCGCCAAAAACATTCAGTACTTC.

The V and J genes are TRBV6-5 and TRBJ2-3; D is possibly TRBD2 (5 bases). Looked up from germline, CDR1 is MNHEY and CDR2 is SVGAGI. Deletions cut 2 bases from V and 0 bases from J, with 9 bases between. The CDR3 length is 15 residues. The CDR3 sequence: CASSYKRTSTDTQYF. The CDR3 DNA is TGTGCCAGCAGTTACAAGAGGACTAGCACAGATACGCAGTATTTT.

The rearrangement joins TRBV19 to TRBJ1-1; D is perhaps TRBD1 (5 bases). Germline lookup yields CDR1 LNHDA and CDR2 SQIVND (reference sequence). The length of the CDR3 is 12 residues. Trimming took off 3 bases at V and 7 bases at J, with 9 bases between the two ends. CDR3 residues: CASSMGLLEAFF. The CDR3 nucleotides are TGTGCCAGTAGTATGGGGCTTCTTGAAGCTTTCTTT.

V is TRBV6-5 and J is TRBJ1-2; the match to TRBD1 covers 7 bases. From germline, CDR1 is MNHEY and CDR2 SVGAGI. V was pared by 6 bases and J by 2 bases, with 3 bases of the junction left unmatched. The CDR3 loop spans 13 amino acids. The CDR3 DNA sequence: TGTGCCAGCAGGGTGGGACAGAACTATGGCTACACCTTC. Amino acid sequence: CASRVGQNYGYTF.

The chain couples TRBV28 to TRBJ2-7; perhaps TRBD2 as D (7 bases). The CDR3 length is 16 residues. The V end was cut by 5 bases, the J end by 0 bases, with 17 bases between. CDR1 and CDR2 (germline): MDHEN, SYDVKM. The CDR3, as DNA: TGTGCCAGCAGTCCGGCCAGGGGACTAAGCTCCTACGAGCAGTACTTC. Amino acids: CASSPARGLSSYEQYF.

V is TRBV6-5 and J is TRBJ1-6; TRBD1 aligns across 7 bases. Germline-derived CDR1 and CDR2 are MNHEY and SVGAGI. J gave up 6 bases and V 2 bases, and 7 bases lay outside the gene matches. This CDR3 contains 16 residues. CDR3 sequence: CASSYSPGGPNSPLHF. CDR3 nucleotide sequence: TGTGCCAGCAGTTACAGTCCAGGGGGACCTAATTCACCCCTCCACTTT.

This chain connects TRBV10-3 to TRBJ1-5; weak D call: TRBD1 (5 bases). Trimming took 3 bases from V and 5 from J, leaving 17 bases between them. The germline V gene encodes CDR1 ENHRY and CDR2 SYGVKD. This CDR3 contains 16 residues. The CDR3 loop is CAISEGPGKLDQPQHF. Written as DNA, the CDR3 is TGTGCCATCAGTGAAGGTCCAGGGAAGCTCGATCAGCCCCAGCATTTT.

V and J are TRBV5-6 and TRBJ2-1, with D possibly being TRBD2 (5 bases). There are 17 residues in the CDR3. The germline gives CDR1 SGHDT, CDR2 YYEEEE. V shed 2 bases and J shed 5 bases, with 20 bases lying between them. The CDR3 here is CASSFFFSIVGDNEQFF. CDR3 DNA sequence: TGTGCCAGCAGCTTCTTCTTTTCGATTGTGGGAGACAATGAGCAGTTCTTC.

This chain joins TRBV2 and TRBJ2-7; D is ambiguous. The V and J ends lost 7 bases and 6 bases respectively, with 16 bases between them. The V gene's germline CDR1 is SNHLY and CDR2 FYNNEI. The CDR3 contains 13 residues. The CDR3 sequence: CASNPMSRGEQYF. The DNA of the CDR3 is TGTGCCAGCAACCCCATGAGCCGTGGCGAGCAGTACTTC.

The chain couples TRBV5-1 to TRBJ2-1, with D perhaps being TRBD1 or TRBD2 (5 bases each). Trimming shortened V by 2 bases and J by 4 bases, and 25 bases separated the two germline ends. Germline CDR1 SGHRS, CDR2 YFSETQ. The CDR3 spans 19 residues. This CDR3 reads CASSFPGRDPGLEYNEQFF. The CDR3, as DNA: TGCGCCAGCAGCTTCCCAGGGCGAGATCCTGGACTCGAGTACAATGAGCAGTTCTTC.